This entry lists 15 T cell receptor beta chains sequenced from one sample in a study of blood T cell repertoires in COVID-19. Sequencing used immunoSEQ multiplex PCR; TCRdb keeps in-frame clones, though not all of them. Of about 120,000 clones listed, more than 75% are singletons. Input material: peripheral blood. These receptors all come from a man aged 50-59 years with acute or convalescent COVID-19.

V usage is TRBV30 and J usage is TRBJ1-1; D may be TRBD1 (6 bases). CDR3 length: 14 amino acids. Trimming took 4 bases from V and 1 from J, leaving 13 bases between them. Germline CDR1 reads GTSNPN; CDR2 reads SVGIG (reference sequence). The CDR3 spells CAWTRPTGNTEAFF. Written as DNA, the CDR3 is TGTGCCTGGACGCGGCCGACAGGGAACACTGAAGCTTTCTTT. Full variable domain (missing parts from reference TRBV30 and TRBJ1-1): SQTIHQWPATLVQPVGSPLSLECTVEGTSNPNLYWYRQAAGRGLQLLFYSVGIGQISSEVPQNLSASRPQDRQFILSSKKLLLSDSGFYLCAWTRPTGNTEAFFGQGTRLTVV.

The gene calls are TRBV11-3 and TRBJ2-7; TRBD2 is a possible D gene (6 bases). Trimming took off 3 bases at V and 0 bases at J, with 15 bases between the two ends. This CDR3 has 16 residues. The germline gives CDR1 SGHNT, CDR2 YENEEA. CDR3 coding DNA: TGTGCCAGCAGCTTCTCATTGGCGGGGAGCTCCTACGAGCAGTACTTC. The encoded protein is CASSFSLAGSSYEQYF.

The genes are TRBV6-6 and TRBJ1-5, with a tentative D call TRBD1 (5 bases). CDR3 length: 16 residues. Germline lookup yields CDR1 MNHNY and CDR2 SVGAGI (reference sequence). The ends were cut back, 0 bases at V and 1 base at J, with 10 bases in the middle. In DNA form, the CDR3 reads TGTGCCAGCAGTTACTCTCGGGGGGACAGCAATCAGCCCCAGCATTTT. This sequence encodes CASSYSRGDSNQPQHF.

This clone has just a few counts. This chain connects TRBV7-9 to TRBJ1-4; perhaps TRBD1 as D (5 bases). Trimming removed 5 bases from V and 5 bases from J, with 15 bases in between. The CDR3 is made up of 15 amino acids. Germline CDR1 reads SEHNR; CDR2 reads FQNEAQ (reference sequence). The CDR3 DNA sequence: TGTGCCAGCAGCCTATCCGGGGGTATAAATGAAAAACTGTTTTTT. This gives the protein CASSLSGGINEKLFF.

This chain links TRBV19 with TRBJ1-1; the D gene is possibly TRBD1 (5 bases). Germline CDR1 and CDR2: LNHDA and SQIVND (reference sequence). CDR3 length: 14 residues. V was pared by 4 bases and J by 4 bases, with 13 bases between. The CDR3 here is CASSTDVRGTEAFF. In nucleotides, the CDR3 is TGTGCCAGTAGTACCGACGTAAGGGGCACTGAAGCTTTCTTT.

This clone was found once. In DNA, the CDR3 is TGCGCCAGCAGCCAAGACGGACAAGCTGACGAGCAGTACTTC. Translated: CASSQDGQADEQYF. V gene TRBV4-1 combines with J gene TRBJ2-7; D might be TRBD1 (5 bases). CDR3 size: 14 residues. V lost 0 bases and J lost 5, with 11 bases in between. Germline values: CDR1 MGHRA, CDR2 YSYEKL.

The chain has TRBV4-1 and TRBJ1-2; weak D call: TRBD1 (6 bases). Germline lookup yields CDR1 MGHRA and CDR2 YSYEKL. The CDR3 length is 16 residues. Between the trimmed V and J ends, which lost 0 bases and 6 bases, there was a span of 17 bases. This chain's CDR3 is CASSQDGGWAAHGYTF. The CDR3 DNA follows: TGCGCCAGCAGCCAAGATGGGGGCTGGGCAGCCCATGGCTACACCTTC.

The V gene is TRBV4-3, the J gene TRBJ2-3; 9 bases are shared with TRBD1. The CDR3 is 16 residues long. V shed 0 bases and J 2 bases; nucleotides not matched to a gene: 3. Germline V lookup: CDR1 LGHNA, CDR2 YSLEER. As DNA, the CDR3 is TGCGCCAGCAGCCAAGAAGGGACAGGGACCACAGATACGCAGTATTTT. Translating it yields CASSQEGTGTTDTQYF.

CDR3 protein: CASSPLAGGGDTQYF. In DNA, the CDR3 is TGTGCCAGCAGCCCGCTAGCGGGAGGGGGGGATACGCAGTATTTT. J is TRBJ2-3 and V is TRBV5-4, with 12 positions matching TRBD2. This CDR3 has 15 amino acids. Trimming cost V 4 bases and J 6 bases; bases outside gene matches: 6. Germline V gene sequence: CDR1 SGHNT, CDR2 YYREEE (reference sequence).

The rearrangement uses TRBV11-3 and TRBJ2-3; no clear D gene. V lost 0 bases, J lost 0 bases, and 7 bases lay in between. The CDR3 consists of 15 residues. From germline, CDR1 is SGHNT and CDR2 YENEEA. This CDR3 is CASSLDGGSTDTQYF. For the CDR3, the DNA is TGTGCCAGCAGCTTAGATGGCGGCAGCACAGATACGCAGTATTTT.

In DNA, the CDR3 is TGTGCCAGCAGTCGCCCGGGACAGGGTCCCGGGGAGCTGTTTTTT. Encoded protein: CASSRPGQGPGELFF. The chain has TRBV6-5 and TRBJ2-2, with TRBD1 matching 9 bases. The germline V gene has CDR1 MNHEY and CDR2 SVGAGI. The CDR3 loop spans 15 amino acids. J lost 6 bases, V lost 5 bases, and 7 bases had no gene match.

The chain recombines TRBV3-1 (or the pseudogene TRBV3-2) with TRBJ1-1; 7 bases agree with TRBD1. V lost 1 base, J lost 6 bases, and 11 bases stayed unmatched. Germline loops: CDR1 LGHDT, CDR2 YNNKEL (reference sequence). The CDR3 runs to 16 residues. CDR3 residues: CASSQGGRGWTAEAFF. Written as DNA, the CDR3 is TGTGCCAGCAGCCAAGGAGGCAGGGGGTGGACGGCTGAAGCTTTCTTT.

Only a few counts were recorded for this clone. This chain uses TRBV19 with TRBJ2-1, with TRBD2 matching over 14 bases. The J segment lost 5 bases and the V segment lost 4 bases, leaving 7 bases of the junction unmatched. Germline CDR1 reads LNHDA; CDR2 reads SQIVND (reference sequence). The CDR3 has 17 residues. The CDR3 nucleotides are TGTGCCAGTAGTAGCGGGACTAGCGGGAGAGGGCACAATGAGCAGTTCTTC. This translates into CASSSGTSGRGHNEQFF.

The chain combines TRBV4-1 with TRBJ2-7; maybe TRBD1 (6 bases). The length of the CDR3 is 16 residues. Deletions cut 2 bases from V and 1 base from J, with 15 bases between. The germline gives CDR1 MGHRA, CDR2 YSYEKL. The CDR3 protein is CASSQSGTYYSYEQYF. As DNA, the CDR3 is TGCGCCAGCAGCCAATCCGGGACATACTATTCCTACGAGCAGTACTTC.

The rearrangement links TRBV19 to TRBJ1-5; D perhaps matches TRBD1 (6 bases). Germline lookup yields CDR1 LNHDA and CDR2 SQIVND (reference sequence). CDR3 length: 15 residues. Trimming pared 7 bases from V and 8 bases from J, leaving 21 bases between. CDR3 region: CASTDRPGSREPQHF. CDR3 bases: TGTGCCAGTACCGACAGGCCCGGCTCAAGGGAGCCCCAGCATTTT.